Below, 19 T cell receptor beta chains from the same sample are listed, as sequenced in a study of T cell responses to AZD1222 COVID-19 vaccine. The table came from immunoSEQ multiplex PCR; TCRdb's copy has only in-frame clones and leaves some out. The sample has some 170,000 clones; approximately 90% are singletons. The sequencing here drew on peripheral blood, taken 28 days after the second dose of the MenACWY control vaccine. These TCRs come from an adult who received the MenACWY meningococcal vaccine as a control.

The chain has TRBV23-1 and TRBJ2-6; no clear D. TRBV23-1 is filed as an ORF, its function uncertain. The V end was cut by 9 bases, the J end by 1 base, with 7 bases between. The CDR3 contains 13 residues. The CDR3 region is CASTGSGANVLTF. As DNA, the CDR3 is TGCGCCAGTACGGGTTCTGGGGCCAACGTCCTGACTTTC.

The CDR3 bases are TGTGCCTGGACCTCACCTATACTCTTCCTCCAAACGGGGTTATACGAGCAGTACTTC. Its protein product is CAWTSPILFLQTGLYEQYF. The chain carries TRBV30 and TRBJ2-7, with a possible D match to TRBD2 (5 bases). This CDR3 is built from 19 residues. CDR1 GTSNPN and CDR2 SVGIG come from the germline V gene (reference sequence). V was clipped by 4 bases and J by 4 bases, with 32 bases between them. The whole variable domain, remainder taken from reference TRBV30 and TRBJ2-7, is SQTIHQWPATLVQPVGSPLSLECTVEGTSNPNLYWYRQAAGRGLQLLFYSVGIGQISSEVPQNLSASRPQDRQFILSSKKLLLSDSGFYLCAWTSPILFLQTGLYEQYFGPGTRLTVT.

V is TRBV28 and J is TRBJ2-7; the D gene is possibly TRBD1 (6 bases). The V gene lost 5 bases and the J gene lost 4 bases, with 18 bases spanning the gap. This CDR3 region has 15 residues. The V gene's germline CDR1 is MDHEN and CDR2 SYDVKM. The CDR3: CASSQTGPGKYEQYF. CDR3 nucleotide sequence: TGTGCCAGCAGTCAGACAGGTCCGGGCAAATACGAGCAGTACTTC.

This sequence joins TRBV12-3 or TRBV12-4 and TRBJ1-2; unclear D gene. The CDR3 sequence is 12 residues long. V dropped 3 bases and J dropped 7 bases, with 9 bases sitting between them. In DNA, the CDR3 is TGTGCCAGCAGTTTGAGACCGACTGGCTACACCTTC. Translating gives CASSLRPTGYTF.

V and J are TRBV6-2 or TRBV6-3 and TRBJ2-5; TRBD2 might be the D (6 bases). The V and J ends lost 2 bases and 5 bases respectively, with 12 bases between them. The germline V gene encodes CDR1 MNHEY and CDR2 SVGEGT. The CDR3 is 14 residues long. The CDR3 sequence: CASSYGRGRETQYF. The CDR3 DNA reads TGTGCCAGCAGTTACGGGCGGGGACGGGAGACCCAGTACTTC.

CDR3: CASSFGFSYEQYF. The CDR3, as DNA: TGTGCCAGCAGTTTCGGTTTCTCCTACGAGCAGTACTTC. The genes are TRBV28 and TRBJ2-7; D remains ambiguous. V shed 3 bases and J shed 0 bases, with 6 bases lying between them. The CDR3 runs to 13 residues. Germline V lookup: CDR1 MDHEN, CDR2 SYDVKM.

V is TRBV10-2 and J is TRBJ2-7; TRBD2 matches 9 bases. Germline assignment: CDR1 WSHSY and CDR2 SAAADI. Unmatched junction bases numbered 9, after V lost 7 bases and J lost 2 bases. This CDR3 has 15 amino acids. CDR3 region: CASNSGTSFAYEQYF. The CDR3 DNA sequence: TGCGCCAGCAATTCCGGGACTAGCTTTGCCTACGAGCAGTACTTC.

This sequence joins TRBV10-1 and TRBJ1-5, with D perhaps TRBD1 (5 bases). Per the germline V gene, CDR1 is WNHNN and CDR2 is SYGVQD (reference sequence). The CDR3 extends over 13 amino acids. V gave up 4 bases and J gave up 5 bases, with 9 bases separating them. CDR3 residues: CASSAGPHQPQHF. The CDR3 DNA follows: TGCGCCAGCAGTGCAGGGCCCCATCAGCCCCAGCATTTT.

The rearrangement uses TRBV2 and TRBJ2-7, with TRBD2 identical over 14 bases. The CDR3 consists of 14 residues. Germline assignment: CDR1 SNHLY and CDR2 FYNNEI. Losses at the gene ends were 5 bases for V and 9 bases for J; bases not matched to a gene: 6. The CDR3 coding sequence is TGTGCCAGCAGTCCCTGGGGACTAGCGGGAGCGCAGTACTTC. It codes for CASSPWGLAGAQYF.

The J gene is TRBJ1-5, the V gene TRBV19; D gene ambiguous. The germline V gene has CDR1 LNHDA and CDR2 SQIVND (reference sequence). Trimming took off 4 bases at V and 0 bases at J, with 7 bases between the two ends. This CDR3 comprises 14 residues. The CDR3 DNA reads TGTGCCAGTAGTAGATACATTAGCAATCAGCCCCAGCATTTT. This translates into CASSRYISNQPQHF.

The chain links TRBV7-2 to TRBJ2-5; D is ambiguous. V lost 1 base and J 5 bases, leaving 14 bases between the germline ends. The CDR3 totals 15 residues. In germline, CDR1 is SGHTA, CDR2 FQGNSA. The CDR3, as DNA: TGTGCCAGCAGCTTAGGGCAGGCTTTAGTGGAGACCCAGTACTTC. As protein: CASSLGQALVETQYF. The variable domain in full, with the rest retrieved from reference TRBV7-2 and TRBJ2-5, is GAGVSQSPSNKVTEKGKDVELRCDPISGHTALYWYRQSLGQGLEFLIYFQGNSAPDKSGLPSDRFSAERTGGSVSTLTIQRTQQEDSAVYLCASSLGQALVETQYFGPGTRLLVL.

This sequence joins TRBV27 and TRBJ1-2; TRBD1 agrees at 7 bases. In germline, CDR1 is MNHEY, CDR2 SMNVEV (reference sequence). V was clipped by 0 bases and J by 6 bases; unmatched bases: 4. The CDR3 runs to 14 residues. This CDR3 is CASSLSGQDDGYTF. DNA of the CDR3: TGTGCCAGCAGTTTATCCGGACAGGACGATGGCTACACCTTC.

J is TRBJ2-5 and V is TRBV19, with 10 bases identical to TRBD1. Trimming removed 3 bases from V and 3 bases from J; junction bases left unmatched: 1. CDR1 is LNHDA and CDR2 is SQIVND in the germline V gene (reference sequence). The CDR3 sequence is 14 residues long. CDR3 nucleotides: TGTGCCAGTAGTATGGGACAGGGGAAAGAGACCCAGTACTTC. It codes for CASSMGQGKETQYF.

As DNA, the CDR3 is TGTGCCAGTCGGAACACTGGGAGGAACACCGGGGAGCTGTTTTTT. Its protein is CASRNTGRNTGELFF. The chain combines TRBV19 with TRBJ2-2; D is possibly TRBD2 (5 bases). The CDR3 spans 15 residues. The germline gives CDR1 LNHDA, CDR2 SQIVND (reference sequence). Trimming took 8 bases from V and 1 from J, leaving 14 bases between them.

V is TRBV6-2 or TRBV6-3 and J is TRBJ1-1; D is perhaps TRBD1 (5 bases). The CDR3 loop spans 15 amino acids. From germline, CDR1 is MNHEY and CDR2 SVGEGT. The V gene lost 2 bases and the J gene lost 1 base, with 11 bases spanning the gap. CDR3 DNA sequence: TGTGCCAGCAGTTACCAGGGAGGACGGAACACTGAAGCTTTCTTT. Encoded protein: CASSYQGGRNTEAFF.

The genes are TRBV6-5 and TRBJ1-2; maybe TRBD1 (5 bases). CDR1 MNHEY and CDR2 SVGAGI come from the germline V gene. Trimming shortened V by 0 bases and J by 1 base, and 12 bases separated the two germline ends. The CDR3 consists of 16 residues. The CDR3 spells CASSYSGGGVNYGYTF. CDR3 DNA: TGTGCCAGCAGTTACTCGGGTGGAGGGGTTAACTATGGCTACACCTTC.

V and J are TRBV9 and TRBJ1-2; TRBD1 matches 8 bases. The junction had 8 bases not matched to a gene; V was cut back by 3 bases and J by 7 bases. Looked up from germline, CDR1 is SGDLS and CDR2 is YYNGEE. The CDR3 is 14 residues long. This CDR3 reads CASSARQGIGGYTF. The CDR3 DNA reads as TGTGCCAGCAGCGCGAGACAGGGGATCGGTGGCTACACCTTC.

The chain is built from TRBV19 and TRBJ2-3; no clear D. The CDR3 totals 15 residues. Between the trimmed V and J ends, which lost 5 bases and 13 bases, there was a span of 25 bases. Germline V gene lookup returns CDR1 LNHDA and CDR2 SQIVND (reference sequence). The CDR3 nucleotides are TGTGCCAGTAGTCCAGATTCTGTAGGAGAATCGGTCGAGTATTTT. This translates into CASSPDSVGESVEYF.

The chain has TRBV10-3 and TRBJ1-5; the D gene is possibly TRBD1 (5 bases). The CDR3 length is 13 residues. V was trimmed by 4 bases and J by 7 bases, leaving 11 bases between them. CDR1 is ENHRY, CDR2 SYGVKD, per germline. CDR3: CAISGGREQPQHF. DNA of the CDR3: TGTGCCATCAGTGGCGGCAGGGAACAGCCCCAGCATTTT.